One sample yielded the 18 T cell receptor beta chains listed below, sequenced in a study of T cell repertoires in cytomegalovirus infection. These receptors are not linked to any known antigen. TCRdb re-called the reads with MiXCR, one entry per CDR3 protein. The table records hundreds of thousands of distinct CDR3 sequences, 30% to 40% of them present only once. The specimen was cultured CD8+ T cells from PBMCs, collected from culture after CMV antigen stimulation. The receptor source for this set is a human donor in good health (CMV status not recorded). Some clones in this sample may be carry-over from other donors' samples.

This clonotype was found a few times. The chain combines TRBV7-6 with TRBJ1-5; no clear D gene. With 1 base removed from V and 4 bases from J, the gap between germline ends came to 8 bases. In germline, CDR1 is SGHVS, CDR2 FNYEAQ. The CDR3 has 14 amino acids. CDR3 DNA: TGTGCCAGCAGCTTAGGGTGGGAAAATCAGCCCCAGCATTTT. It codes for CASSLGWENQPQHF. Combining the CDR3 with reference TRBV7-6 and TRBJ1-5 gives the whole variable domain GAGVSQSPRYKVTKRGQDVALRCDPISGHVSLYWYRQALGQGPEFLTYFNYEAQQDKSGLPNDRFSAERPEGSISTLTIQRTEQRDSAMYRCASSLGWENQPQHFGDGTRLSIL.

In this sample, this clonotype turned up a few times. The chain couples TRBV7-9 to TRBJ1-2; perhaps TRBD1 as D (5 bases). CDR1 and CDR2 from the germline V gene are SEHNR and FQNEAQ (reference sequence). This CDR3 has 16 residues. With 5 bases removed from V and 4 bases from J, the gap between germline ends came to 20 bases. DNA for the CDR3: TGTGCCAGCAGCCGCGGGGGGAACAGGCGCGCCTATGGCTACACCTTC. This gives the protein CASSRGGNRRAYGYTF.

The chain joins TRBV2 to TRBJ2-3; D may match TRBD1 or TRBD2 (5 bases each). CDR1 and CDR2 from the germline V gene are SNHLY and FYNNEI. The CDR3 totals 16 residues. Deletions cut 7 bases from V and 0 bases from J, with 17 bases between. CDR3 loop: CASTSSRDGSTDTQYF. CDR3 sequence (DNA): TGTGCCAGCACCTCCTCCCGGGACGGGAGCACAGATACGCAGTATTTT.

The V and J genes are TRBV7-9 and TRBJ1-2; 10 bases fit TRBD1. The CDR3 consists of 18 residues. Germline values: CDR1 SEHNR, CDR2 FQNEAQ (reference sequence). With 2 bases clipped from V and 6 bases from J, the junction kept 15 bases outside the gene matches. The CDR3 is CASSLSGAGQGIEDGYTF. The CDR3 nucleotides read TGTGCCAGCAGCTTATCAGGAGCGGGACAGGGGATCGAGGATGGCTACACCTTC.

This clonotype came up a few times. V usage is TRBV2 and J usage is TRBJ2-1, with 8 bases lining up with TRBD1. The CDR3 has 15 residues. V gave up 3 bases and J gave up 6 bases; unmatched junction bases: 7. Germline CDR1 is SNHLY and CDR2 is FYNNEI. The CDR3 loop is CASSEDRDPFNEQFF. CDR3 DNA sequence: TGTGCCAGCAGTGAGGACAGGGACCCGTTCAATGAGCAGTTCTTC.

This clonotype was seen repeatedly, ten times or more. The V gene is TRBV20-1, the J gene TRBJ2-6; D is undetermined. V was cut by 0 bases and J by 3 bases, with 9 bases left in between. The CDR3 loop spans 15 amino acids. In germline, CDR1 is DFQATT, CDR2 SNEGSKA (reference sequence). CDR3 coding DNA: TGCAGTGCTAGAGATTTGAATTTTGGGGCCAACGTCCTGACTTTC. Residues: CSARDLNFGANVLTF.

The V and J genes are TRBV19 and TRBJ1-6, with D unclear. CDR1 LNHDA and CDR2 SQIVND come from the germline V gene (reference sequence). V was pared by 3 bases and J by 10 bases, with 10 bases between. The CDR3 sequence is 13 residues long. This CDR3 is CASSIEGGSPLHF. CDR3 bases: TGTGCCAGTAGTATCGAAGGAGGATCACCCCTCCACTTT.

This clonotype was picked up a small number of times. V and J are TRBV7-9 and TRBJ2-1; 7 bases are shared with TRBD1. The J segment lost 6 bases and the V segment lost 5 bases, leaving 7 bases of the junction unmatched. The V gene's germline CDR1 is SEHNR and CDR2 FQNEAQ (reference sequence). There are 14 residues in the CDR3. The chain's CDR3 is CASSPTGQSNEQFF. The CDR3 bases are TGTGCCAGCAGCCCAACGGGACAGTCCAATGAGCAGTTCTTC.

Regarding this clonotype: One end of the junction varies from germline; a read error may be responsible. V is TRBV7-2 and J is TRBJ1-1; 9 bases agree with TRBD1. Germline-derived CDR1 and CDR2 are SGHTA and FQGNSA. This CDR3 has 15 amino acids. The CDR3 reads CANSNRDRADTEAFF. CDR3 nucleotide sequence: TGTGCCAACAGCAACAGGGACAGGGCTGACACTGAAGCTTTCTTT.

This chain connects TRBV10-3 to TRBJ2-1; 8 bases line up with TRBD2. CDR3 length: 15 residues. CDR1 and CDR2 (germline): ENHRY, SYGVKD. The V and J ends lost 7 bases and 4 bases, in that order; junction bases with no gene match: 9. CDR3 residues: CAITESGGSYNEQFF. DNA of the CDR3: TGTGCCATCACTGAAAGCGGGGGTAGTTACAATGAGCAGTTCTTC.

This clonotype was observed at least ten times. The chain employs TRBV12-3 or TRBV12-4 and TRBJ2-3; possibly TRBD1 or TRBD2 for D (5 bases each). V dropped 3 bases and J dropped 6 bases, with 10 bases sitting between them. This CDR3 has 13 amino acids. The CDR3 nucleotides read TGTGCCAGCAGTTTCGGGGACCCCGATACGCAGTATTTT. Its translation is CASSFGDPDTQYF.

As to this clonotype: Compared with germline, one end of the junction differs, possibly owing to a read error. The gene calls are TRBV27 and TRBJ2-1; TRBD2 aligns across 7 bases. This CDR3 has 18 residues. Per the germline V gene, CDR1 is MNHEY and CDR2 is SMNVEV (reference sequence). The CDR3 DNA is TGTGCCAGCAGTTTACCCTCCGGGGGATCAGCGGGGATAGGTGAGCAGTGCTTC. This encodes CASSLPSGGSAGIGEQCF.

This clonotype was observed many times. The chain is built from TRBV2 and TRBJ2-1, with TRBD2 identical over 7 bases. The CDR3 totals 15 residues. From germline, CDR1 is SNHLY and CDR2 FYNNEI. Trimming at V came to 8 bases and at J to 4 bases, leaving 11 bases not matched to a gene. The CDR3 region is CASGTLGRGYNEQFF. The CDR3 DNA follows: TGTGCCAGCGGAACTTTAGGGCGGGGGTACAATGAGCAGTTCTTC. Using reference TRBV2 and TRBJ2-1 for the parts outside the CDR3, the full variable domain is EPEVTQTPSHQVTQMGQEVILRCVPISNHLYFYWYRQILGQKVEFLVSFYNNEISEKSEIFDDQFSVERPDGSNFTLKIRSTKLEDSAMYFCASGTLGRGYNEQFFGPGTRLTVL.

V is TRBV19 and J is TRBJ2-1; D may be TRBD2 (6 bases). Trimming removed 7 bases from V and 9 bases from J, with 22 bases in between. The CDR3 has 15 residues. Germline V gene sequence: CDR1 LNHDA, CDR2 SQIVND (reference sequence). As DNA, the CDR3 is TGTGCCAGTAAGGAGAGGGTGGGGAGGAGTAGTGAGCAGTTCTTC. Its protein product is CASKERVGRSSEQFF.

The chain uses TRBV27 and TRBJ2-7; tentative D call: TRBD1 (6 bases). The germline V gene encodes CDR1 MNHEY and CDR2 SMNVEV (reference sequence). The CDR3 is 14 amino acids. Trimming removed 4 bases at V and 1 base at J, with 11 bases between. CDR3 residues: CASSSQGKSYEQYF. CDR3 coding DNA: TGTGCCAGCAGTTCCCAGGGGAAGTCCTACGAGCAGTACTTC.

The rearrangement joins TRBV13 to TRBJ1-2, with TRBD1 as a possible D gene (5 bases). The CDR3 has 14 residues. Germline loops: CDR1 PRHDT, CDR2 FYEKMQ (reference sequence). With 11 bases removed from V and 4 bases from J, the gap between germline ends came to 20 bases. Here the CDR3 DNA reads TGTGCCTCGGGGCAAGGCGTTAACGTCTATGGCTACACCTTC. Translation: CASGQGVNVYGYTF.

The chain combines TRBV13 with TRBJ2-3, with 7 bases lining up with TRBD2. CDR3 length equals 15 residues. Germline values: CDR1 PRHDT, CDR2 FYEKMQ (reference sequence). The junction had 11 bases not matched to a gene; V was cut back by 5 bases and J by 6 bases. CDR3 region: CASSLSSGELDTQYF. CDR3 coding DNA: TGTGCCAGCAGCCTCTCCAGCGGGGAACTCGATACGCAGTATTTT.

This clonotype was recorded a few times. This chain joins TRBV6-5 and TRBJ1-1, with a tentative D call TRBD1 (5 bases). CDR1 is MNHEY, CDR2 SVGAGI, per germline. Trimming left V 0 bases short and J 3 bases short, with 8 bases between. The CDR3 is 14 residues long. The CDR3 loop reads CASSYSGLDTEAFF. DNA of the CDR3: TGTGCCAGCAGTTACTCGGGACTAGACACTGAAGCTTTCTTT.